This T cell receptor (beta chain) was profiled in a study of blood T cell repertoires in COVID-19. Study details: Samples representing acute and convalescent COVID-19 were sourced from the United States, Italy and Spain. Nucleic acid was either cDNA or gDNA, and it came from T cells, B-cell-depleted T cells, or PBMCs.

CDR3 size: 15 residues. Trimming took off 0 bases at V and 9 bases at J, with 15 bases between the two ends. Germline V gene data show CDR1 as SEHNR and CDR2 as FQNEAQ (reference sequence). As handled by the study authors: Reference gene primer amplification yielded estimated nucleated cell counts. Clones were read by immunoSEQ multiplex PCR, and TCRdb kept only the in-frame ones, dropping some. The DNA gave D and trimming, while V, J and clone size come from that table. Of some 110,000 clones detected, approximately 88% appear once; the ten largest clones hold 0.8% to 0.9%. The sample comprised peripheral blood. The clonotype originates from a woman in her 70s with acute or convalescent COVID-19. This rearrangement joins TRBV7-9 to TRBJ1-5; D possibly corresponds to TRBD1 (6 bases). The CDR3 nucleotides are TGTGCCAGCAGCTTAGCGGGGCAGGGGCCATGGCCCCAGCATTTT. Its protein product is CASSLAGQGPWPQHF.